The following is a T cell receptor beta chain sequence with its context. The antigen is undetermined. The repertoire was sequenced with immunoSEQ multiplex PCR; TCRdb's copy has only in-frame clones and lacks some. This sample yields roughly 230,000 clones, of which roughly 91% are seen a single time; around 3.1% belongs to the top ten. These data come from a study of cytomegalovirus exposure and HLA in healthy donors. Looking at the study overall: Later, an analysis reported that the 130 or so validation repertoires had used the same platform as the approximately 660 first-cohort repertoires.

The V end lost 5 bases, the J end lost 9 bases, and 17 bases lay between the germline ends. The CDR3 is 14 amino acids. CDR1 is MNHEY and CDR2 is SMNVEV in the germline V gene (reference sequence). Points from the study as a whole: Among TCR sequences, most were rare, though some public TCRs appeared in many donors. In the roughly 120 validation repertoires, a later analysis found that first-cohort TCR clusters tended to co-occur. Among TCR beta chains, those listed as cytomegalovirus-associated numbered over 150.

The V and J genes are TRBV27 and TRBJ2-1, with D tentatively TRBD1 (6 bases). Sequences were obtained from PBMCs. The sequence was obtained from a woman aged 25-40 years in good health and CMV-seronegative. The CDR3 loop reads CASSRVDSYGEQFF. The CDR3 coding sequence is TGTGCCAGCAGTCGGGTGGACAGTTACGGTGAGCAGTTCTTC.